This T cell receptor beta chain stems from a study of response to subunit inactivated influenza vaccine. Details on this clonotype: Its antigen is not known.

TCRdb recomputed calls from the RT-PCR reads with MiXCR, one row per CDR3 protein. The sample holds around 710,000 distinct CDR3 sequences, approximately 13% seen once. Study-level points and caveats: After each seasonal influenza vaccination, few new T cells are recruited, the authors suggested.

Per germline, CDR1 LGHNA and CDR2 YSLEER. The CDR3 is made up of 15 amino acids. V gave up 0 bases and J gave up 4 bases, with 12 bases separating them. This sequence joins TRBV4-3 and TRBJ2-5, with TRBD1 as a possible D gene (5 bases). The sequences come from PBMCs from blood, collected around two weeks before vaccination. The receptor was isolated from a man between 45 and 60 years old who received an inactivated influenza vaccine. Here the CDR3 reads CASSQDPTARETQYF. The DNA for the CDR3 is TGCGCCAGCAGCCAAGATCCGACAGCACGAGAGACCCAGTACTTC.